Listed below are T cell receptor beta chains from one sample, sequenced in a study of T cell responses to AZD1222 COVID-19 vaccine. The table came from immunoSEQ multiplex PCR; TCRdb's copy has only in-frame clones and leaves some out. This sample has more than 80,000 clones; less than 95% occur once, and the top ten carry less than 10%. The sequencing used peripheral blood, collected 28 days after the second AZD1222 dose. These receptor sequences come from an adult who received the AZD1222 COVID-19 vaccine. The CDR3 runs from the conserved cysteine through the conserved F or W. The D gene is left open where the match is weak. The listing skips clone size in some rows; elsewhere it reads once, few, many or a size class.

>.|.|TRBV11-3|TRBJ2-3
TGTGCCAGCAGCCCGCCGACCGAAGATACGCAGTATTTT
CASSPPTEDTQYF
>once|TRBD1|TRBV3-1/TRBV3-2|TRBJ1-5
TGTGCCAGCAGCCTAGGACAGGGGGCACAGCATTTT
CASSLGQGAQHF
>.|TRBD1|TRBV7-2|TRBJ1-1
TGTGCCAGCGGAGGGACAGGGTCTCGCGTGAACACTGAAGCTTTCTTT
CASGGTGSRVNTEAFF
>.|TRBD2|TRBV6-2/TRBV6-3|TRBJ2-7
TGTGCCAGCAGCTCCCCGGGGGGAGGTTACTACGAGCAGTACTTC
CASSSPGGGYYEQYF
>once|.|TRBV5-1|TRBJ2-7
TGCGCCAGCAGCAGTTTAGGGTCAGGGATTACCTACGAGCAGTACTTC
CASSSLGSGITYEQYF
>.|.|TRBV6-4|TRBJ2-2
TGTGCCAGCAGCGGGAGACAGGACACCGGGGAGCTGTTTTTT
CASSGRQDTGELFF
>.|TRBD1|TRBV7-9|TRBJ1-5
TGTGCCAGCAGCCCCGGGACAGGGACGAATGGGAGTAATCAGCCCCAGCATTTT
CASSPGTGTNGSNQPQHF
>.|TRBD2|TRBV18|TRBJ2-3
TGTGCCAGCTCAGGACTAGCGCCCCCGCCCACAGATACGCAGTATTTT
CASSGLAPPPTDTQYF
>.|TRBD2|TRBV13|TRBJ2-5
TGTGCCAGCAGCCAAAGGACTAGAAAAGAGACCCAGTACTTC
CASSQRTRKETQYF
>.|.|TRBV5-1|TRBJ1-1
TGCGCCAGCAGCTTAATTGTGGGTATCGGGTCGGCGAACACTGAAGCTTTCTTT
CASSLIVGIGSANTEAFF
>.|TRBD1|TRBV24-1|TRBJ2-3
TGTGCCACCAGTGAACCCAGACAGGGTACTAGCACAGATACGCAGTATTTT
CATSEPRQGTSTDTQYF
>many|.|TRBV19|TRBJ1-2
TGTGCCAGTAGTATAGATAGTACGGTTAATGGCTACACCTTC
CASSIDSTVNGYTF
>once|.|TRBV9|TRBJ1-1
TGTGCCAGCAGCACGGGACAGAACACTGAAGCTTTCTTT
CASSTGQNTEAFF
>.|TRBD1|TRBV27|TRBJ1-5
TGTGCCAGCAGTTCCTGGACAGGGGGCGACAGCCAGCCCCAGCATTTT
CASSSWTGGDSQPQHF
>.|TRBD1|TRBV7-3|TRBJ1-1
TGTGCCAGCAGCCTCCAGGGGGGCCGTGGCACTGAAGCTTTCTTT
CASSLQGGRGTEAFF
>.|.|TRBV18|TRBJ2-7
TGTGCCAGCTCACGCCAGGATAGCGCCTACGAGCAGTACTTC
CASSRQDSAYEQYF
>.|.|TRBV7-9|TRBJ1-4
TGTGCCAGCAGCCCCACCGGCCGGACTAATGAAAAACTGTTTTTT
CASSPTGRTNEKLFF
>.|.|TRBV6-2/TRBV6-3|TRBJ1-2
TGTGCCAGCAGTGCTCGGGGGATCGATGGCTACACCTTC
CASSARGIDGYTF
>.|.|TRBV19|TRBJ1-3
TGTGCCAGTACTGATCCCAACTCTGGAAACACCATATATTTT
CASTDPNSGNTIYF
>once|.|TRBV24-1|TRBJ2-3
TGTGCCACCAGTGATTTTGGAGGGGGGGTAGATACGCAGTATTTT
CATSDFGGGVDTQYF
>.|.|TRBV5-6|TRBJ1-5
TGTGCCAGCAGCGAAACGGGGCAGCCCTATAGCAATCAGCCCCAGCATTTT
CASSETGQPYSNQPQHF
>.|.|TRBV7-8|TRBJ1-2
TGTGCCAGCAGCCAGAGTGGGGGGCCCGTAGCTAACTATGGCTACACCTTC
CASSQSGGPVANYGYTF
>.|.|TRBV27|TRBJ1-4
TGTGCCAGCAGTTTCGGGGGGTCCGCCGAAAAACTGTTTTTT
CASSFGGSAEKLFF
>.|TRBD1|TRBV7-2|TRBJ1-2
TGTGCCAGCAGCACTCAGGGGGGCTATGGCTACACCTTC
CASSTQGGYGYTF
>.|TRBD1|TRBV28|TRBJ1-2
TGTGCCAGCAGTTTTGGGGCCATACAGGGGAACTATGGCTACACCTTC
CASSFGAIQGNYGYTF
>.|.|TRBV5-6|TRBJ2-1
TGTGCCAGCAGCTGGGGGACGAATGAGCAGTTCTTC
CASSWGTNEQFF
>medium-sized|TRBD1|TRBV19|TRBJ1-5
TGTGCCAGTAGGCGGACTGGGACAGCCTATAGCAATCAGCCCCAGCATTTT
CASRRTGTAYSNQPQHF
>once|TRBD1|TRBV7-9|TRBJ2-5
TGTGCCAGCAGCTCCCGGGACAGGGGACAAGAGACCCAGTACTTC
CASSSRDRGQETQYF
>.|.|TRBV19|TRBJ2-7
TGTGCCAGTAAAGTAACAGGGATAGCCTACGAGCAGTACTTC
CASKVTGIAYEQYF
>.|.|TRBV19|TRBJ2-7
TGTGCCAGTAGTCCCGCCGGGACAAAATACGAGCAGTACTTC
CASSPAGTKYEQYF
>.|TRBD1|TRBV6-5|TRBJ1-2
TGTGCCAGCAGCCCCGGGACAGGGAAGAGTGGCTACACCTTC
CASSPGTGKSGYTF
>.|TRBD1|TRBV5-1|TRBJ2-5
TGCGCCAGCAGCCAAACGACAGGGGGTATACAAGAGACCCAGTACTTC
CASSQTTGGIQETQYF
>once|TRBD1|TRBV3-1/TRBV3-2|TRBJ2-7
TGTGCCAGCAGCCAAGGGGGACAGGCCTTTTCCTACGAGCAGTACTTC
CASSQGGQAFSYEQYF
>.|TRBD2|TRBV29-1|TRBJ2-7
TGCAGCGCTCAAGCGGGGGCCTCCTACGAGCAGTACTTC
CSAQAGASYEQYF
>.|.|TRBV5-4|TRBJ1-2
TGTGCCAGCAGCGCCGGGAGGGAGGGCTACACCTTC
CASSAGREGYTF
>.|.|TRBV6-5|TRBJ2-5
TGTGCCAGCAGTTACACAGGACAGAGGGGGACAGAGACCCAGTACTTC
CASSYTGQRGTETQYF
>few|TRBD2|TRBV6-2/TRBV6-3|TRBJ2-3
TGTGCCAGCAGTTACGGGACTAGCGCAGATACGCAGTATTTT
CASSYGTSADTQYF
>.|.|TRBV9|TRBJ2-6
TGTGCCAGCAGCGGAACTGTCCTCTCTGGGGCCAACGTCCTGACTTTC
CASSGTVLSGANVLTF
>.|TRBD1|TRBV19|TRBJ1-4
TGTGCCAGTAGAAGAGACAGGGAAGAAAAACTGTTTTTT
CASRRDREEKLFF
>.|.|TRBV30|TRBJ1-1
TGTGCCTGGATAAGCTGGGCCAGTGCCGCTTTCTTT
CAWISWASAAFF
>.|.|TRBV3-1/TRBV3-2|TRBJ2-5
TGTGCCAGCAGCCAAGGACTCGACCGAAAGTACCAAGAGACCCAGTACTTC
CASSQGLDRKYQETQYF
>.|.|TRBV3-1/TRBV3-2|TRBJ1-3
TGTGCCAGCAGCCAGGCCGACATCTCTGGAAACACCATATATTTT
CASSQADISGNTIYF
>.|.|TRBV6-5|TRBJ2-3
TGTGCCAGCAGTCCCCTTTGGGACACAACAGATACGCAGTATTTT
CASSPLWDTTDTQYF
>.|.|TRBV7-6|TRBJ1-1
TGTGCCAGCACCTCGGGGGCGCAAGGCACTGAAGCTTTCTTT
CASTSGAQGTEAFF
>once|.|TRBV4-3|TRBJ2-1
TGCGCCAGCAGCCAAGATCGGGGAACATACAATGAGCAGTTCTTC
CASSQDRGTYNEQFF
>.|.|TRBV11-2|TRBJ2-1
TGTGCCACAAAACCGGCCGGCAATGAGCAGTTCTTC
CATKPAGNEQFF
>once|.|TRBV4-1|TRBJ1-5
TGCGCCAGCAGCCAAGAAAGGTATAGCAATCAGCCCCAGCATTTT
CASSQERYSNQPQHF